The 3 T cell receptor beta chains below were found in one sample sequenced in a study of immune evolution from preneoplasia to lung adenocarcinoma. The protocol was immunoSEQ multiplex PCR, while the TCRdb copy is restricted to in-frame clones and leaves out a portion. Among about 8,400 clones, 81% were seen once, and the ten largest hold about 8.3%. The sample taken for sequencing was FFPE invasive lung adenocarcinoma tissue. These receptors originate from a person between 50 and 60 years old with lung adenocarcinoma.

In this sample, this clone turned up once. This sequence joins TRBV19 and TRBJ1-4; TRBD1 might be the D (5 bases). V was pared by 4 bases and J by 5 bases, with 11 bases between. CDR3 length equals 14 residues. The germline CDR1 and CDR2 sequences are LNHDA and SQIVND (reference sequence). The CDR3 reads CASSRLSGNEKLFF. In nucleotides, the CDR3 is TGTGCCAGTAGTAGACTTTCAGGGAATGAAAAACTGTTTTTT.

V usage is TRBV30 and J usage is TRBJ1-1, with TRBD1 identical over 8 bases. The J segment lost 6 bases and the V segment lost 2 bases, leaving 2 bases of the junction unmatched. CDR3 length equals 12 residues. Germline CDR1 and CDR2: GTSNPN and SVGIG (reference sequence). Written as DNA, the CDR3 is TGTGCCTGGAGTAAACAGGGGGCTGAAGCTTTCTTT. Translating it yields CAWSKQGAEAFF.

As to this clone: The sample holds other DNA sequences that translate to the same CDR3. The chain combines TRBV2 with TRBJ1-1; D remains unclear. The V gene's germline CDR1 is SNHLY and CDR2 FYNNEI. The V and J ends lost 4 bases and 1 base respectively, with 4 bases between them. The CDR3 consists of 12 residues. The CDR3 bases are TGTGCCAGCAGTGCGGGGAACACTGAAGCTTTCTTT. Translating gives CASSAGNTEAFF.